Following are 26 T cell receptor beta chains from one sample sequenced in a study of cytomegalovirus exposure and HLA in healthy donors (dated by TCRdb to 2017 to 2019). Library creation used the immunoSEQ multiplex PCR assay. A mixture of 60 forward primers for TCR Vbeta segments and 13 reverse primers for TCR Jbeta segments was used in the multiplex PCR. TCRdb retrieved this table from immuneACCESS and kept in-frame rearrangements only. Not all clones are present; in checked studies, unresolved V genes account for under half, and no reason is known for the remainder. The sample yields approximately 140,000 clones; 80% to 85% were counted once. Approximately 1% of the sample is taken by the ten largest. The source material was PBMCs. The receptors stem from a boy younger than 18 in good health and CMV-seronegative.

The chain combines TRBV2 with TRBJ1-1; 7 nucleotides match TRBD1. Germline V lookup: CDR1 SNHLY, CDR2 FYNNEI. J was trimmed by 1 base and V by 4 bases; bases with no gene match: 6. The CDR3 runs 15 residues. DNA for the CDR3: TGTGCCAGCAGTGCTGAAGGGGGCTGGAACACTGAAGCTTTCTTT. It is translated as CASSAEGGWNTEAFF. Based on the CDR3 plus reference TRBV2 and TRBJ1-1, the full variable domain is EPEVTQTPSHQVTQMGQEVILRCVPISNHLYFYWYRQILGQKVEFLVSFYNNEISEKSEIFDDQFSVERPDGSNFTLKIRSTKLEDSAMYFCASSAEGGWNTEAFFGQGTRLTVV.

The V call is TRBV4-1, the J call TRBJ2-5; a weak D match, TRBD2 (5 bases). The CDR3 has 15 amino acids. The V end lost 1 base, the J end lost 1 base, and 10 bases lay between the germline ends. Germline lookup yields CDR1 MGHRA and CDR2 YSYEKL. The CDR3, as DNA: TGCGCCAGCAGCCAAGCAGGACTCCTCCAAGAGACCCAGTACTTC. Protein product: CASSQAGLLQETQYF.

The table lists this clone with a few counts. V gene TRBV13 combines with J gene TRBJ2-7; 12 bases fit TRBD1. The CDR3 has 17 residues. J was trimmed by 4 bases and V by 5 bases; bases with no gene match: 12. The germline V gene has CDR1 PRHDT and CDR2 FYEKMQ (reference sequence). As DNA, the CDR3 is TGTGCCAGCAGCATACCGGGACAGGGGGCTGGTTTGTACGAGCAGTACTTC. Translating gives CASSIPGQGAGLYEQYF.

This chain connects TRBV6-6 to TRBJ1-5; D may be TRBD1 (5 bases). This CDR3 spans 13 amino acids. Germline-derived CDR1 and CDR2 are MNHNY and SVGAGI (reference sequence). Trimming left V 11 bases short and J 7 bases short, with 18 bases between. The CDR3 region is CAGAGEGSQPQHF. DNA for the CDR3: TGTGCCGGTGCGGGGGAGGGGAGCCAGCCCCAGCATTTT.

CDR3 in amino acids: CASGGGRRSGWETQYF. CDR3 DNA: TGTGCCAGCGGGGGGGGCCGCAGATCGGGATGGGAGACCCAGTACTTC. The J gene is TRBJ2-5, the V gene TRBV19, with 8 bases fitting TRBD2. The V segment lost 9 bases and the J segment 5 bases; nucleotides outside the gene matches: 17. The CDR3 spans 16 residues. Germline lookup yields CDR1 LNHDA and CDR2 SQIVND (reference sequence).

The chain employs TRBV6-6 and TRBJ1-2; TRBD1 matches at 7 bases. The CDR3 runs to 15 residues. V trimming: 4 bases; J trimming: 4 bases; junction bases outside the gene matches: 9. Looked up from germline, CDR1 is MNHNY and CDR2 is SVGAGI (reference sequence). The CDR3 loop is CASSLDRDWGYGYTF. The CDR3 DNA sequence: TGTGCCAGCAGTTTAGACAGGGATTGGGGCTATGGCTACACCTTC.

The V call is TRBV5-1, the J call TRBJ2-7, with 8 nucleotides matching TRBD1. Germline CDR1 reads SGHRS; CDR2 reads YFSETQ. CDR3 length: 15 residues. Trimming took 4 bases from V and 5 from J; bases not matched to a gene: 11. CDR3 residues: CASSDPRTGLNEQYF. Here the CDR3 DNA reads TGCGCCAGCAGCGACCCTCGGACAGGGCTCAACGAGCAGTACTTC. Complete variable domain (other parts from reference TRBV5-1 and TRBJ2-7): KAGVTQTPRYLIKTRGQQVTLSCSPISGHRSVSWYQQTPGQGLQFLFEYFSETQRNKGNFPGRFSGRQFSNSRSEMNVSTLELGDSALYLCASSDPRTGLNEQYFGPGTRLTVT.

The rearrangement uses TRBV6-1 and TRBJ1-1; D possibly corresponds to TRBD1 (6 bases). The CDR3 spans 13 residues. CDR1 is MNHNS and CDR2 is SASEGT in the germline V gene. V lost 7 bases and J 1 base, leaving 10 bases between the germline ends. The CDR3 nucleotides read TGTGCCAGCACACACAGGGAGAACACTGAAGCTTTCTTT. Amino acid sequence: CASTHRENTEAFF.

V is TRBV6-1 and J is TRBJ1-2; D is perhaps TRBD1 (6 bases). CDR3 length equals 15 residues. The germline V gene encodes CDR1 MNHNS and CDR2 SASEGT. The V and J ends lost 8 bases and 0 bases respectively, with 16 bases between them. CDR3 loop: CASHRGTPPNYGYTF. CDR3 in DNA: TGTGCCAGCCATAGAGGGACACCTCCTAACTATGGCTACACCTTC.

The CDR3 bases are TGTGCCAGCAGCCAGAACGGACGGGAAGTGTCGGACGAGCAGTACTTC. Its translation: CASSQNGREVSDEQYF. V gene TRBV7-8 combines with J gene TRBJ2-7; possibly TRBD2 for D (5 bases). Trimming left V 5 bases short and J 5 bases short, with 22 bases between. The CDR3 totals 16 residues. The germline V gene has CDR1 SGHVS and CDR2 FQNEAQ.

V is TRBV7-2 and J is TRBJ1-5, with 7 bases that match TRBD1. The CDR3 spans 14 residues. V was pared by 6 bases and J by 7 bases, with 9 bases of the junction left unmatched. Germline CDR1 and CDR2: SGHTA and FQGNSA. The CDR3 here is CASSFNRGWQPQHF. The CDR3 nucleotides are TGTGCCAGCAGTTTCAACAGGGGATGGCAGCCCCAGCATTTT.

Only one count was recorded for this clone. V is TRBV4-1 and J is TRBJ2-1; the D gene is possibly TRBD2 (5 bases). CDR1 is MGHRA and CDR2 is YSYEKL in the germline V gene. This CDR3 contains 16 residues. The V end was cut by 1 base, the J end by 0 bases, with 10 bases between. CDR3 nucleotide sequence: TGCGCCAGCAGCCAAGTAGAGGGAAACTCCTACAATGAGCAGTTCTTC. This encodes CASSQVEGNSYNEQFF.

This chain connects TRBV29-1 to TRBJ2-2; no clear D gene. The CDR3 sequence is 13 residues long. CDR1 is SQVTM and CDR2 is ANQGSEA in the germline V gene. Trimming shortened V by 7 bases and J by 1 base, and 10 bases separated the two germline ends. CDR3 in amino acids: CSDQLRNTGELFF. The CDR3 coding sequence is TGCAGCGACCAACTAAGGAACACCGGGGAGCTGTTTTTT.

The chain combines TRBV10-3 with TRBJ2-2; unclear D gene. The V and J ends lost 5 bases and 1 base respectively, with 8 bases between them. There are 14 residues in the CDR3. Germline-derived CDR1 and CDR2 are ENHRY and SYGVKD. CDR3 region: CAISPAGNTGELFF. The CDR3 nucleotides read TGTGCCATCAGTCCCGCAGGGAACACCGGGGAGCTGTTTTTT.

The DNA of the CDR3 is TGTGCCAGCAGTGCCAACCCAGGGGGCACTGAAGCTTTCTTT. It yields the protein CASSANPGGTEAFF. This sequence joins TRBV6-4 and TRBJ1-1; 7 bases are a match to TRBD1. CDR3 length: 14 residues. The junction had 6 bases not matched to a gene; V was cut back by 4 bases and J by 4 bases. Germline CDR1 reads MRHNA; CDR2 reads SNTAGT.

The table lists this clone with a few counts. The chain recombines TRBV15 with TRBJ2-5; 12 positions match TRBD2. Germline loops: CDR1 LNHNV, CDR2 YYDKDF (reference sequence). The CDR3 runs to 16 residues. The V and J ends lost 8 bases and 5 bases, in that order; junction bases with no gene match: 12. Here the CDR3 reads CATGASGRGDWETQYF. The CDR3 nucleotides read TGTGCCACCGGGGCTAGCGGGAGGGGTGATTGGGAGACCCAGTACTTC.

The chain combines TRBV7-9 with TRBJ2-3; D is uncertain. This CDR3 has 14 amino acids. Germline loops: CDR1 SEHNR, CDR2 FQNEAQ (reference sequence). V dropped 4 bases and J dropped 6 bases, with 14 bases sitting between them. This CDR3 reads CASSSLRLVDTQYF. The CDR3 region has the DNA TGTGCCAGCAGCTCCCTTCGACTGGTCGATACGCAGTATTTT.

The genes are TRBV30 and TRBJ1-1; D perhaps matches TRBD1 (5 bases). This CDR3 is 13 amino acids long. CDR1 and CDR2 from the germline V gene are GTSNPN and SVGIG (reference sequence). V was pared by 1 base and J by 8 bases, with 14 bases between. The CDR3 reads CAWSATNGGEAFF. The DNA of the CDR3 is TGTGCCTGGAGTGCGACTAACGGGGGAGAAGCTTTCTTT.

The chain recombines TRBV9 with TRBJ2-6; TRBD1 might be the D (5 bases). This CDR3 region has 15 residues. Germline V gene data show CDR1 as SGDLS and CDR2 as YYNGEE. V dropped 7 bases and J dropped 1 base, with 12 bases sitting between them. CDR3 protein: CASGNSGSGANVLTF. CDR3 nucleotides: TGTGCCAGCGGGAACTCAGGGTCTGGGGCCAACGTCCTGACTTTC.

This clone was found once. The V gene is TRBV28, the J gene TRBJ1-5, with 7 positions matching TRBD1. The CDR3 totals 15 residues. The J segment lost 3 bases and the V segment lost 4 bases, leaving 6 bases of the junction unmatched. From germline, CDR1 is MDHEN and CDR2 SYDVKM. This chain's CDR3 is CASSSLGGLNQPQHF. The CDR3 DNA reads TGTGCCAGCAGTTCCCTAGGGGGCCTCAATCAGCCCCAGCATTTT.

The chain uses TRBV30 and TRBJ2-6, with a weak D call TRBD2 (6 bases). The ends were cut back, 5 bases at V and 0 bases at J, with 8 bases in the middle. Germline V lookup: CDR1 GTSNPN, CDR2 SVGIG (reference sequence). This CDR3 has 14 residues. The CDR3 sequence: CAWGGSSGANVLTF. The DNA for the CDR3 is TGTGCCTGGGGGGGGAGCTCTGGGGCCAACGTCCTGACTTTC.

The chain uses TRBV11-3 and TRBJ2-4; D is uncertain. This CDR3 region has 17 residues. Germline assignment: CDR1 SGHNT and CDR2 YENEEA. V gave up 2 bases and J gave up 0 bases, with 14 bases separating them. The CDR3 spells CASSLISPRSAKNIQYF. The CDR3 nucleotides are TGTGCCAGCAGCTTAATTTCCCCTCGGTCAGCCAAAAACATTCAGTACTTC.

The J gene is TRBJ1-4, the V gene TRBV6-1; the match to TRBD1 covers 7 bases. Unmatched junction bases numbered 6, after V lost 6 bases and J lost 8 bases. Germline V lookup: CDR1 MNHNS, CDR2 SASEGT. The CDR3 is made up of 13 amino acids. CDR3 in amino acids: CASSLTGTEKLFF. The CDR3 DNA is TGTGCCAGCAGCTTGACAGGGACCGAAAAACTGTTTTTT.

J is TRBJ2-7 and V is TRBV5-1; D perhaps matches TRBD2 (6 bases). This CDR3 is 15 amino acids long. Germline CDR1 SGHRS, CDR2 YFSETQ. V was trimmed by 4 bases and J by 7 bases, leaving 21 bases between them. CDR3 in amino acids: CASSPGRLTGGEQYF. DNA for the CDR3: TGCGCCAGCAGCCCGGGGCGGCTTACTGGAGGGGAGCAGTACTTC.

The J gene is TRBJ2-3, the V gene TRBV25-1; no definite D call. The CDR3 consists of 13 residues. V dropped 0 bases and J dropped 7 bases, with 8 bases sitting between them. Germline assignment: CDR1 MGHDK and CDR2 SYGVNS. The CDR3 region has the DNA TGTGCCAGCAGTGAATATATCACTAATACGCAGTATTTT. It translates to CASSEYITNTQYF.

This clone has a handful of counts. The V gene is TRBV4-3, the J gene TRBJ2-3; D unclear. V was trimmed by 0 bases and J by 3 bases, leaving 10 bases between them. Germline V gene sequence: CDR1 LGHNA, CDR2 YSLEER. The CDR3 contains 15 residues. As DNA, the CDR3 is TGCGCCAGCAGCCAAGATAGAGTAGTGACAGATACGCAGTATTTT. It translates to CASSQDRVVTDTQYF.